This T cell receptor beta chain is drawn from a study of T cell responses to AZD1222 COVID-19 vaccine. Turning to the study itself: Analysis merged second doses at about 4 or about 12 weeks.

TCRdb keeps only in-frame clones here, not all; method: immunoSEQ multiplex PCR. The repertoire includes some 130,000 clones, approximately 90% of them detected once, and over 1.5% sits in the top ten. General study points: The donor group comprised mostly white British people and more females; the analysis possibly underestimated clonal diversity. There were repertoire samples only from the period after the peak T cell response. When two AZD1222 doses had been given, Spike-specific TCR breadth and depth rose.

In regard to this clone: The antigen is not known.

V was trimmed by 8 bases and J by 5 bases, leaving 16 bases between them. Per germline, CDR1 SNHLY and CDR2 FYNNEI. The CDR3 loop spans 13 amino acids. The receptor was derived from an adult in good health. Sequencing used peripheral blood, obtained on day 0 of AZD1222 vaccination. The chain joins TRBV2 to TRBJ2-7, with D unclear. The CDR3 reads CASELSDPDEQYF. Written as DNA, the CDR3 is TGTGCCAGCGAACTATCGGATCCGGACGAGCAGTACTTC.